These 25 T cell receptor beta chains came from one sample sequenced in a study of siplizumab effects on memory and regulatory T cells. The method was immunoSEQ multiplex PCR; TCRdb's version includes in-frame clones alone and lacks a portion of them. The sample lists 99,000 or so clones; 85% to 95% were seen once. The specimen sequenced was non-Treg CD4+ T cells sorted from blood. Receptors originate from a human donor in good health.

J is TRBJ1-1 and V is TRBV4-2; no reliable D call. Per the germline V gene, CDR1 is LGHNA and CDR2 is YNFKEQ. Trimming cost V 7 bases and J 1 base, with 19 bases left between them. This CDR3 region has 16 residues. The DNA for the CDR3 is TGTGCCAGCACCTTAGGAGGGTTCTGGGGGAACACTGAAGCTTTCTTT. Translation gives CASTLGGFWGNTEAFF.

The table lists this clone with a count of one. The chain is built from TRBV5-4 and TRBJ2-7; D is unclear. CDR1 and CDR2 (germline): SGHNT, YYREEE (reference sequence). Trimming left V 3 bases short and J 1 base short, with 8 bases between. This CDR3 is 13 amino acids long. CDR3 amino acids: CASSSWRSYEQYF. The CDR3 DNA sequence: TGTGCCAGCAGCTCATGGCGTTCCTACGAGCAGTACTTC. The full variable domain, with the rest looked up from reference TRBV5-4 and TRBJ2-7, is ETGVTQSPTHLIKTRGQQVTLRCSSQSGHNTVSWYQQALGQGPQFIFQYYREEENGRGNFPPRFSGLQFPNYSSELNVNALELDDSALYLCASSSWRSYEQYFGPGTRLTVT.

The table lists this clone with a count of one. The chain is built from TRBV19 and TRBJ2-3; 11 nucleotides agree with TRBD2. The CDR3 length is 17 residues. Germline V gene sequence: CDR1 LNHDA, CDR2 SQIVND (reference sequence). Trimming at V came to 7 bases and at J to 0 bases, leaving 9 bases not matched to a gene. The CDR3 DNA follows: TGTGCCAGTATTGGGCCTAGCGGGAGGCGGAGCACAGATACGCAGTATTTT. Encoded protein: CASIGPSGRRSTDTQYF. Complete variable domain (other parts from reference TRBV19 and TRBJ2-3): DGGITQSPKYLFRKEGQNVTLSCEQNLNHDAMYWYRQDPGQGLRLIYYSQIVNDFQKGDIAEGYSVSREKKESFPLTVTSAQKNPTAFYLCASIGPSGRRSTDTQYFGPGTRLTVL.

A single count supports this clone. The chain joins TRBV10-3 to TRBJ1-1; D unclear. Germline assignment: CDR1 ENHRY and CDR2 SYGVKD. The V end lost 6 bases, the J end lost 5 bases, and 10 bases lay between the germline ends. The length of the CDR3 is 12 residues. The CDR3 reads CAIRGAATEAFF. For the CDR3, the DNA is TGTGCCATCAGGGGTGCTGCAACTGAAGCTTTCTTT.

The J gene is TRBJ2-1, the V gene TRBV5-1, with 9 bases matching TRBD1. Trimming at V came to 4 bases and at J to 4 bases, leaving 12 bases not matched to a gene. This CDR3 is built from 17 residues. The germline V gene has CDR1 SGHRS and CDR2 YFSETQ. The CDR3 bases are TGCGCCAGCAGCCGAGAGGGACAGGGATTGCAGTACAATGAGCAGTTCTTC. This translates into CASSREGQGLQYNEQFF.

This chain connects TRBV15 to TRBJ2-3; 8 bases are shared with TRBD1. CDR1 LNHNV and CDR2 YYDKDF come from the germline V gene (reference sequence). The CDR3 loop spans 13 amino acids. Trimming took 8 bases from V and 4 from J; bases not matched to a gene: 5. CDR3 in amino acids: CATRTGKADTQYF. CDR3 coding DNA: TGTGCCACCCGGACAGGGAAGGCAGATACGCAGTATTTT.

The chain has TRBV18 and TRBJ1-1, with D perhaps TRBD1 (5 bases). V shed 9 bases and J shed 3 bases, with 8 bases lying between them. The CDR3 extends over 11 amino acids. The germline gives CDR1 KGHSH, CDR2 LQKENI. Here the CDR3 reads CASHRYTEAFF. DNA for the CDR3: TGTGCCAGTCACAGGTACACTGAAGCTTTCTTT.

The chain links TRBV15 to TRBJ1-1, with TRBD1 as a possible D gene (6 bases). This CDR3 is 13 amino acids long. V was clipped by 5 bases and J by 6 bases, with 13 bases between them. Looked up from germline, CDR1 is LNHNV and CDR2 is YYDKDF (reference sequence). The CDR3 reads CATSPHGTPEAFF. DNA of the CDR3: TGTGCCACCAGCCCGCACGGGACACCTGAAGCTTTCTTT.

The table lists this clone with a few counts. V usage is TRBV11-3 and J usage is TRBJ2-6; D uncertain. Deletions cut 5 bases from V and 1 base from J, with 6 bases between. The CDR3 consists of 14 residues. Germline V gene data show CDR1 as SGHNT and CDR2 as YENEEA. CDR3 in amino acids: CASSPSSGANVLTF. CDR3 DNA sequence: TGTGCCAGCAGCCCAAGTTCTGGGGCCAACGTCCTGACTTTC.

The chain recombines TRBV30 with TRBJ1-1; D call uncertain. CDR3 length equals 10 residues. Trimming stripped 2 bases from V and 11 bases from J, with 9 bases between. Germline CDR1 is GTSNPN and CDR2 is SVGIG (reference sequence). CDR3 loop: CAWSRSSAFF. As DNA, the CDR3 is TGTGCCTGGAGTCGATCCTCGGCTTTCTTT.

This chain connects TRBV6-1 to TRBJ2-7; D might be TRBD1 or TRBD2, each matching 5 bases. The germline CDR1 and CDR2 sequences are MNHNS and SASEGT. The V end was cut by 3 bases, the J end by 3 bases, with 9 bases between. This CDR3 contains 13 residues. CDR3 loop: CASSESGSYEQYF. The CDR3 nucleotides are TGTGCCAGCAGTGAGTCAGGGAGCTACGAGCAGTACTTC.

The V gene is TRBV5-1, the J gene TRBJ2-5; D gene unclear. There are 13 residues in the CDR3. The V end was cut by 0 bases, the J end by 7 bases, with 10 bases between. Per the germline V gene, CDR1 is SGHRS and CDR2 is YFSETQ. The CDR3 loop reads CASSLAASGTQYF. The CDR3 DNA sequence: TGCGCCAGCAGCTTGGCCGCGTCGGGGACCCAGTACTTC.

The chain joins TRBV29-1 to TRBJ1-1; D ambiguous. Germline V gene data show CDR1 as SQVTM and CDR2 as ANQGSEA. Trimming pared 7 bases from V and 7 bases from J, leaving 13 bases between. The CDR3 spans 11 residues. CDR3 coding DNA: TGCAGCGCCCGAGGCGGGAGTGAAGCTTTCTTT. Translated: CSARGGSEAFF.

The rearrangement links TRBV2 to TRBJ2-7; perhaps TRBD2 as D (5 bases). Trimming took off 7 bases at V and 2 bases at J, with 12 bases between the two ends. From germline, CDR1 is SNHLY and CDR2 FYNNEI. This CDR3 comprises 13 residues. The CDR3 DNA reads TGTGCCAGCAAGGCTGGGAGCCCCTACGAGCAGTACTTC. Residues: CASKAGSPYEQYF.

Regarding this clone: Other nucleotide sequences from this sample produce the same CDR3. This chain links TRBV28 with TRBJ1-5, with no clear D. Trimming removed 1 base from V and 6 bases from J, with 4 bases in between. This CDR3 has 12 residues. CDR1 and CDR2 (germline): MDHEN, SYDVKM. The CDR3 here is CASSLLGQPQHF. The CDR3 DNA reads as TGTGCCAGCAGTTTATTGGGTCAGCCCCAGCATTTT.

V usage is TRBV6-5 and J usage is TRBJ2-3; D is unresolved. The germline V gene has CDR1 MNHEY and CDR2 SVGAGI. This CDR3 has 11 residues. V was clipped by 6 bases and J by 6 bases, with 7 bases between them. The CDR3 region is CASSPTDTQYF. CDR3 DNA: TGTGCCAGCAGCCCAACCGATACGCAGTATTTT.

The rearrangement joins TRBV6-5 to TRBJ2-1; D is undetermined. Trimming cost V 0 bases and J 7 bases, with 10 bases left between them. This CDR3 has 14 amino acids. From germline, CDR1 is MNHEY and CDR2 SVGAGI. CDR3 sequence: CASSYSRLGNEQFF. The CDR3 DNA follows: TGTGCCAGCAGTTACTCGCGGCTAGGAAATGAGCAGTTCTTC.

This rearrangement joins TRBV5-1 to TRBJ2-4; no clear D gene. Germline loops: CDR1 SGHRS, CDR2 YFSETQ. The V end was cut by 2 bases, the J end by 7 bases, with 4 bases between. CDR3 size: 11 residues. The CDR3 nucleotides read TGCGCCAGCAGCTTAGATAACATTCAGTACTTC. Its translation is CASSLDNIQYF. Variable domain in full (rest from reference TRBV5-1 and TRBJ2-4): KAGVTQTPRYLIKTRGQQVTLSCSPISGHRSVSWYQQTPGQGLQFLFEYFSETQRNKGNFPGRFSGRQFSNSRSEMNVSTLELGDSALYLCASSLDNIQYFGAGTRLSVL.

The CDR3 loop reads CASSQGGRTYQETQYF. The DNA for the CDR3 is TGTGCCAGCAGCCAAGGCGGGAGGACGTACCAAGAGACCCAGTACTTC. The chain is built from TRBV14 and TRBJ2-5; the match to TRBD2 covers 8 bases. The CDR3 extends over 16 amino acids. V shed 1 base and J 0 bases; nucleotides not matched to a gene: 4. Germline V gene lookup returns CDR1 SGHDN and CDR2 FVKESK.

The rearrangement uses TRBV4-1 and TRBJ2-1, with unresolved D. This CDR3 contains 13 residues. Germline V CDR1 and CDR2: MGHRA, YSYEKL. Deletions cut 4 bases from V and 4 bases from J, with 8 bases between. The CDR3 bases are TGCGCCAGCAGCCGTGCAGGTTACAATGAGCAGTTCTTC. This gives the protein CASSRAGYNEQFF.

This clone was found once. This chain uses TRBV9 with TRBJ2-1; tentatively, D is TRBD2 (5 bases). The CDR3 runs 15 residues. The germline V gene has CDR1 SGDLS and CDR2 YYNGEE. V was clipped by 0 bases and J by 6 bases, with 13 bases between them. The CDR3 DNA reads as TGTGCCAGCAGCGTAGTCTCCGGGGATCTCAATGAGCAGTTCTTC. This codes for CASSVVSGDLNEQFF.

V usage is TRBV7-8 and J usage is TRBJ1-5, with D unresolved. Germline-derived CDR1 and CDR2 are SGHVS and FQNEAQ. The CDR3 extends over 15 amino acids. The V end lost 5 bases, the J end lost 1 base, and 12 bases lay between the germline ends. DNA of the CDR3: TGTGCCAGCAGCGATACCGGGGAGAGCAATCAGCCCCAGCATTTT. This encodes CASSDTGESNQPQHF.

The CDR3 sequence: CASSLASGSTYNEQFF. The CDR3 DNA is TGTGCCAGCAGCTTAGCTAGCGGGAGCACCTACAATGAGCAGTTCTTC. The chain has TRBV7-2 and TRBJ2-1; 9 bases map to TRBD2. The CDR3 loop spans 16 amino acids. The V gene's germline CDR1 is SGHTA and CDR2 FQGNSA. V lost 0 bases to trimming and J lost 2 bases; unmatched junction nucleotides: 2. Complete variable domain (other parts from reference TRBV7-2 and TRBJ2-1): GAGVSQSPSNKVTEKGKDVELRCDPISGHTALYWYRQSLGQGLEFLIYFQGNSAPDKSGLPSDRFSAERTGGSVSTLTIQRTQQEDSAVYLCASSLASGSTYNEQFFGPGTRLTVL.

The CDR3 protein is CASSQGGLYANTGELFF. The CDR3 nucleotides read TGCGCCAGCAGCCAAGGGGGGCTATACGCGAACACCGGGGAGCTGTTTTTT. The V call is TRBV4-1, the J call TRBJ2-2; TRBD1 might be the D (6 bases). There are 17 residues in the CDR3. In germline, CDR1 is MGHRA, CDR2 YSYEKL. V was clipped by 1 base and J by 0 bases, with 12 bases between them.

This rearrangement joins TRBV28 to TRBJ2-3, with D possibly TRBD2 on 6 matching bases. The CDR3 sequence is 15 residues long. V was shortened by 2 bases and J by 2 bases, with 11 bases between the two germline ends. Per germline, CDR1 MDHEN and CDR2 SYDVKM. The CDR3, as DNA: TGTGCCAGCAGTTTAGTGGGAGGAGTCACAGATACGCAGTATTTT. This sequence encodes CASSLVGGVTDTQYF.